A selection of T cell receptor beta chains follows, all from one sample in a study of CXCR3-negative and CXCR3-positive naive CD8 T cells. Reanalyzing the 5' RACE reads, TCRdb keeps one entry per CDR3 protein, without DNA. The sample spans approximately 83,000 distinct CDR3 sequences; the ten largest clones claim around 1.7%. The sequenced sample consisted of naive CXCR3- CD8+ T cells from blood. The receptors shown here come from a human donor in good health. Some clones in this sample may be carry-over from other donors' samples. Both conserved end residues are part of each CDR3. Fields, in order: V gene, CDR3 length, J gene, CDR3 protein.

V gene: TRBV28; CDR3 length: 16; J gene: TRBJ2-5; CDR3 protein: CASSLTGRGIGETQYF
V gene: TRBV7-2; CDR3 length: 13; J gene: TRBJ1-1; CDR3 protein: CASRGWMNTEAFF
V gene: TRBV7-2; CDR3 length: 13; J gene: TRBJ2-7; CDR3 protein: CASSLWAPYEQYF
V gene: TRBV6-6; CDR3 length: 11; J gene: TRBJ2-5; CDR3 protein: CASSNQETQYF
V gene: TRBV28; CDR3 length: 15; J gene: TRBJ2-5; CDR3 protein: CASSLPGRVEETQYF
V gene: TRBV29-1; CDR3 length: 13; J gene: TRBJ2-3; CDR3 protein: CSVLGGATDTQYF
V gene: TRBV12-3/TRBV12-4; CDR3 length: 14; J gene: TRBJ2-3; CDR3 protein: CATRDPGSTDTQYF
V gene: TRBV29-1; CDR3 length: 13; J gene: TRBJ2-7; CDR3 protein: CSVEGTLGYEQYF
V gene: TRBV20-1; CDR3 length: 13; J gene: TRBJ1-1; CDR3 protein: CSARDPGGTQAFF
V gene: TRBV19; CDR3 length: 13; J gene: TRBJ2-1; CDR3 protein: CASSSGLGNEQFF
V gene: TRBV28; CDR3 length: 12; J gene: TRBJ1-3; CDR3 protein: CASSLLRNTIYF
V gene: TRBV28; CDR3 length: 16; J gene: TRBJ2-7; CDR3 protein: CASSLLDNRPSYEQYF
V gene: TRBV5-5; CDR3 length: 15; J gene: TRBJ2-7; CDR3 protein: CASSLGPGIFYEQYF
V gene: TRBV7-3; CDR3 length: 11; J gene: TRBJ2-7; CDR3 protein: CASSTLDEQYF
V gene: TRBV13; CDR3 length: 11; J gene: TRBJ1-1; CDR3 protein: CASSSTAEAFF
V gene: TRBV29-1; CDR3 length: 12; J gene: TRBJ1-1; CDR3 protein: CSVEGENAEAFF
V gene: TRBV7-9; CDR3 length: 14; J gene: TRBJ2-7; CDR3 protein: CASSWEDRGYEQYF
V gene: TRBV20-1; CDR3 length: 18; J gene: TRBJ2-3; CDR3 protein: CSAPGGGPGGGLRDTQYF
V gene: TRBV29-1; CDR3 length: 13; J gene: TRBJ1-1; CDR3 protein: CSVKTGFNTEAFF
V gene: TRBV19; CDR3 length: 13; J gene: TRBJ1-1; CDR3 protein: CASSIGTGSEAFF
V gene: TRBV4-1; CDR3 length: 13; J gene: TRBJ2-1; CDR3 protein: CASSHRQGYEQFF
V gene: TRBV29-1; CDR3 length: 11; J gene: TRBJ2-3; CDR3 protein: CSATGGHTQYF
V gene: TRBV7-6; CDR3 length: 12; J gene: TRBJ2-7; CDR3 protein: CASSLDGREQYF
V gene: TRBV5-6; CDR3 length: 16; J gene: TRBJ2-7; CDR3 protein: CASSEDRGRGSYEQYF
V gene: TRBV12-3/TRBV12-4; CDR3 length: 15; J gene: TRBJ2-7; CDR3 protein: CASSFPGTGFYEQYF
V gene: TRBV4-2; CDR3 length: 15; J gene: TRBJ2-1; CDR3 protein: CASSQVQRAYNEQFF
V gene: TRBV13; CDR3 length: 15; J gene: TRBJ2-7; CDR3 protein: CASSSRDTGAYEQYF
V gene: TRBV14; CDR3 length: 13; J gene: TRBJ2-5; CDR3 protein: CASSQPSQETQYF
V gene: TRBV20-1; CDR3 length: 16; J gene: TRBJ1-3; CDR3 protein: CSARDRDRLSGNTIYF
V gene: TRBV12-3/TRBV12-4; CDR3 length: 13; J gene: TRBJ2-2; CDR3 protein: CASSLRESGELFF
V gene: TRBV27; CDR3 length: 14; J gene: TRBJ2-5; CDR3 protein: CASSLTGIGETQYF
V gene: TRBV29-1; CDR3 length: 16; J gene: TRBJ1-1; CDR3 protein: CSVGPDRGRGDTEAFF
V gene: TRBV9; CDR3 length: 14; J gene: TRBJ2-1; CDR3 protein: CASSPSWGSNEQFF
V gene: TRBV7-3; CDR3 length: 16; J gene: TRBJ2-1; CDR3 protein: CASSLLGTSPYNEQFF
V gene: TRBV7-9; CDR3 length: 15; J gene: TRBJ2-3; CDR3 protein: CAISSVGGGTDTQYF
V gene: TRBV7-2; CDR3 length: 17; J gene: TRBJ1-1; CDR3 protein: CASSSYRPIGSNTEAFF
V gene: TRBV10-3; CDR3 length: 14; J gene: TRBJ2-1; CDR3 protein: CASSPGQTTNEQFF
V gene: TRBV28; CDR3 length: 14; J gene: TRBJ2-7; CDR3 protein: CASSFLIQTYEQYF
V gene: TRBV7-9; CDR3 length: 16; J gene: TRBJ2-2; CDR3 protein: CASSLGPSGSTGELFF
V gene: TRBV6-5; CDR3 length: 16; J gene: TRBJ1-2; CDR3 protein: CASSYSNGGSSGGYTF
V gene: TRBV9; CDR3 length: 15; J gene: TRBJ2-1; CDR3 protein: CASSVGLAGGAEQFF
V gene: TRBV24-1; CDR3 length: 14; J gene: TRBJ2-1; CDR3 protein: CATSDPSSRNEQFF
V gene: TRBV6-2/TRBV6-3; CDR3 length: 16; J gene: TRBJ2-2; CDR3 protein: CASSRGLAGATGELFF
V gene: TRBV4-1; CDR3 length: 14; J gene: TRBJ2-7; CDR3 protein: CASSQDSRGAEQYF
V gene: TRBV20-1; CDR3 length: 14; J gene: TRBJ1-1; CDR3 protein: CSAFTTDSNTEAFF
V gene: TRBV6-2/TRBV6-3; CDR3 length: 14; J gene: TRBJ2-7; CDR3 protein: CASSYDDALYEQYF
V gene: TRBV11-2; CDR3 length: 16; J gene: TRBJ1-2; CDR3 protein: CASSLWGTQSNYGYTF
V gene: TRBV20-1; CDR3 length: 11; J gene: TRBJ2-1; CDR3 protein: CSAYLNNEQFF
V gene: TRBV14; CDR3 length: 15; J gene: TRBJ2-1; CDR3 protein: CASSSRSGPYNEQFF
V gene: TRBV28; CDR3 length: 15; J gene: TRBJ2-7; CDR3 protein: CASSFGRGGFYEQYF
V gene: TRBV5-1; CDR3 length: 15; J gene: TRBJ2-7; CDR3 protein: CASSSSPGSTYEQYF
V gene: TRBV23-1; CDR3 length: 15; J gene: TRBJ2-7; CDR3 protein: CASSQSPPCVGEQYF
V gene: TRBV6-5; CDR3 length: 15; J gene: TRBJ2-2; CDR3 protein: CASSYGQQNTGELFF
V gene: TRBV7-3; CDR3 length: 15; J gene: TRBJ2-1; CDR3 protein: CASSPVGTTDNEQFF